The rows below give T cell receptor beta chains drawn from one sample of a study of blood T cell repertoires in COVID-19. Some clones are missing from TCRdb's copy, which holds only in-frame ones; the method was immunoSEQ multiplex PCR. The sample records 300,000 to 400,000 clones, 87% being singletons. The sequenced material came from peripheral blood. Receptors were obtained from a man under 40 with COVID-19, enrolled during active disease. Each CDR3 is given without its conserved first and last residue. The order of the fields is CDR3 length, J gene, V gene, CDR3 protein.

len: 12
j_gene: TRBJ2-5
v_gene: TRBV5-4
CDR3aa: ASSVKTGSETQY

len: 15
j_gene: TRBJ1-6
v_gene: TRBV7-2
CDR3aa: ASSHGHLSSYNSPLH

len: 15
j_gene: TRBJ2-7
v_gene: TRBV3-1/TRBV3-2
CDR3aa: ASSQNFGTAISYEQY

len: 12
j_gene: TRBJ1-4
v_gene: TRBV5-1
CDR3aa: ASSSQGTNEKLF

len: 11
j_gene: TRBJ1-5
v_gene: TRBV11-2
CDR3aa: ASSPIGGQPQH

len: 14
j_gene: TRBJ2-7
v_gene: TRBV5-1
CDR3aa: ASSPRVAGTLNEQY

len: 10
j_gene: TRBJ2-1
v_gene: TRBV7-9
CDR3aa: ASSRVAGRPF

len: 13
j_gene: TRBJ2-3
v_gene: TRBV5-8
CDR3aa: ASSLGNRVGDTQY

len: 12
j_gene: TRBJ2-7
v_gene: TRBV6-1
CDR3aa: ASSEYRGAYEQY

len: 14
j_gene: TRBJ2-7
v_gene: TRBV3-1/TRBV3-2
CDR3aa: ASSPAGSPSSYEQY

len: 12
j_gene: TRBJ1-2
v_gene: TRBV24-1
CDR3aa: ATRDRESNYGYT

len: 20
j_gene: TRBJ2-1
v_gene: TRBV10-1
CDR3aa: ASSGVGTEGLAEPVSYNEQF

len: 14
j_gene: TRBJ1-3
v_gene: TRBV15
CDR3aa: ATSSSWTVTGNTIY

len: 13
j_gene: TRBJ2-1
v_gene: TRBV19
CDR3aa: ATLTSGDSYNEQF

len: 12
j_gene: TRBJ2-7
v_gene: TRBV18
CDR3aa: ASSPGREPYEQY

len: 14
j_gene: TRBJ2-5
v_gene: TRBV2
CDR3aa: ASSQTSGGAGETQY

len: 12
j_gene: TRBJ2-1
v_gene: TRBV27
CDR3aa: ASSSMQGAREQF

len: 11
j_gene: TRBJ2-7
v_gene: TRBV11-1
CDR3aa: ASSLFGGGEQY

len: 12
j_gene: TRBJ1-5
v_gene: TRBV27
CDR3aa: ASSDRYSNQPQH

len: 13
j_gene: TRBJ2-7
v_gene: TRBV3-1/TRBV3-2
CDR3aa: ASSQWTGGAYEQY

len: 12
j_gene: TRBJ2-3
v_gene: TRBV10-3
CDR3aa: AIKLASPTDTQY

len: 13
j_gene: TRBJ1-5
v_gene: TRBV4-3
CDR3aa: ASSRETGGVSPQH

len: 14
j_gene: TRBJ1-5
v_gene: TRBV24-1
CDR3aa: ATSDPREGKNQPQH

len: 13
j_gene: TRBJ1-5
v_gene: TRBV6-1
CDR3aa: ASSENRDSNQPQH

len: 12
j_gene: TRBJ2-3
v_gene: TRBV7-2
CDR3aa: ASSPRTGGNTQY

len: 11
j_gene: TRBJ1-2
v_gene: TRBV5-1
CDR3aa: ASSFEYNYGYT

len: 12
j_gene: TRBJ1-1
v_gene: TRBV7-3
CDR3aa: ASRVTGANTEAF

len: 13
j_gene: TRBJ1-1
v_gene: TRBV9
CDR3aa: ASSVSGTGSTEAF

len: 11
j_gene: TRBJ2-1
v_gene: TRBV7-3
CDR3aa: ASSFDIYNEQF

len: 12
j_gene: TRBJ2-7
v_gene: TRBV4-1
CDR3aa: ASSPGGGTYEQY

len: 10
j_gene: TRBJ2-1
v_gene: TRBV6-5
CDR3aa: ASSYWGGEQL

len: 11
j_gene: TRBJ1-1
v_gene: TRBV28
CDR3aa: ASTRTLNTEAF

len: 13
j_gene: TRBJ2-7
v_gene: TRBV4-3
CDR3aa: ASSQDRERSYEQY

len: 15
j_gene: TRBJ2-1
v_gene: TRBV5-6
CDR3aa: ASSSSPAGGPYNEQF

len: 11
j_gene: TRBJ2-5
v_gene: TRBV7-9
CDR3aa: ASSLDTTETQY